The following is a T cell receptor (beta chain) sequence with its context. What it recognizes is unknown. TCRdb's copy holds only in-frame clones and misses some; the assay was immunoSEQ multiplex PCR. The sample has under 200,000 clones, 84% seen once. Germline trimming cut 4 bases from V and 6 bases from J; bases unmatched to any gene: 4. CDR1 is LGHNA, CDR2 YSLEER, per germline. The CDR3 totals 15 residues. This sample stems from a study of cytotoxic CD8 clonotypes in ibrutinib-treated CLL. Study-level results: The study found baseline clonality above age-matched healthy donors, tracking circulating CD8+ T-cell counts. Clonality, elevated at ibrutinib response, dropped back toward baseline at progression.

The sequence was collected from a human donor with chronic lymphocytic leukemia. The chain recombines TRBV4-3 with TRBJ2-1, with 12 bases aligning to TRBD2. Sequenced here: PBMCs, sampled after 24 months of ibrutinib treatment. DNA of the CDR3: TGCGCCAGCAGCCTACTAGCGGGGGGAATCAATGAGCAGTTCTTC. Translation gives CASSLLAGGINEQFF.